The TCR beta chain under discussion was sequenced for a study of cytomegalovirus exposure and HLA in healthy donors. Study outcomes and limitations: In a later analysis, CMV-associated beta chains were mostly HLA-associated, it appeared.

To note about this clone: Its antigen is still unknown.

The primer mix had 60 Vbeta and 13 Jbeta primers. TCRdb's copy holds only in-frame clones and misses some; the assay was immunoSEQ multiplex PCR. This table has about 160,000 clones, roughly 70% appearing once. The sample comprised PBMCs. This sequence was found in a woman in her 50s in good health and CMV-seropositive.

CDR3 sequence: CASSLEVDGELFF. CDR3 in DNA: TGTGCCAGCAGCTTAGAAGTAGACGGGGAGCTGTTTTTT. The J gene is TRBJ2-2, the V gene TRBV7-9; no firm D call. V was clipped by 1 base and J by 7 bases, with 7 bases between them. The CDR3 spans 13 residues. Germline V gives CDR1 SEHNR, CDR2 FQNEAQ (reference sequence).